This T cell receptor beta chain was documented in a study of CD8 T cells in Susac syndrome. The CDR3 contains 13 residues. After removal of 4 bases from V and 3 bases from J, the junction contained 4 bases not matched to a gene. Germline V CDR1 and CDR2: SQVTM, ANQGSEA. Reverse transcription of roughly 0.45 to 1 ug RNA was performed with random hexamers. An immunoSEQ multiplex PCR amplified TCR beta CDR3 over 54 Vbeta and 13 Jbeta. Each CDR3 protein gets one entry after TCRdb re-called the immunoSEQ multiplex PCR reads with MiXCR. The table lists 95,000 to 150,000 distinct CDR3 sequences, 96% of them singletons.

Sequencing was performed on CD4+ T cells from PBMCs. The sequence came from a human donor with Susac syndrome. V and J are TRBV29-1 and TRBJ2-7, with 9 bases matching TRBD2. DNA for the CDR3: TGCAGCGTTGGACTAGCGGATCTCTACGAGCAGTACTTC. The encoded protein is CSVGLADLYEQYF.